This TCR beta chain derives from a study of T-cell memory formation after mild COVID-19. Regarding this clonotype: Its antigen remains unidentified.

Study-level points and caveats: Mainly in CM and EM were contracting CD4+ clones; CD8+ were in EMRA.

TCR alpha and TCR beta cDNA libraries carrying sample barcodes and UMIs were produced by 5'RACE using constant-segment primers. TCRdb reprocessed the 5' RACE reads via MiXCR and lists one record per CDR3 protein. Of about 560,000 distinct CDR3 sequences in the sample, 15% to 20% are singletons; the top ten hold around 7.8%. The CDR3 has 13 residues. V was pared by 4 bases and J by 4 bases, with 12 bases between. In germline, CDR1 is SGHKS, CDR2 YYEKEE (reference sequence). What was sequenced was PBMCs or a T cell subset sorted from them (not recorded which). The sequence came from an adult woman who had mild COVID-19 (a few samples of this study predate the infection). Cell type and time point are not known. The chain combines TRBV5-5 with TRBJ2-7; D is possibly TRBD2 (5 bases). CDR3 bases: TGTGCCAGCAGCCCCTGGGAGATTTACGAGCAGTACTTC. Encoded protein: CASSPWEIYEQYF.